This TCR beta chain stems from a study of T cell responses to AZD1222 COVID-19 vaccine. General study results and limits: Breadth and depth of Spike-specific TCRs rose after two AZD1222 doses.

Deletions cut 3 bases from V and 6 bases from J, with 19 bases between. This CDR3 spans 15 amino acids. Looked up from germline, CDR1 is SGDLS and CDR2 is YYNGEE. Here immunoSEQ multiplex PCR was the method, and the copy in TCRdb shows in-frame clones only, minus some. The sample carries roughly 120,000 clones, 94% recorded once. This clone was seen a few times. Its antigen is not identified. The J gene is TRBJ2-7, the V gene TRBV9; TRBD2 might be the D (6 bases). The source material was peripheral blood, sampled on day 0 of AZD1222 vaccination. The receptor was isolated from an adult in good health. CDR3 loop: CASSGGDFSLREQYF. DNA for the CDR3: TGTGCCAGCAGCGGGGGGGACTTCAGCCTCCGCGAGCAGTACTTC.